This T cell receptor (beta chain) was observed in a study of cytomegalovirus exposure and HLA in healthy donors (dated by TCRdb to the late 2010s). Study-level background: An earlier analysis of approximately 640 of the donors reported 250 to 350 Gb of sequence data and some 120 million unique TCR beta sequences from about 179 million T cells. Rather than drawing on any new phenotypic data, the later analysis identified candidate immune exposures from TCR beta sequences and the way those sequences occurred across donors. A later genetic analysis used genome-wide SNP genotypes for about 60% of the roughly 700 donors, treating that subset as a discovery cohort. Among several hundred genotyped donors of the cohort, an average of around 250,000 unique TCR beta nucleotide sequences was sequenced per donor, of which 15% to 20% were non-productive. An earlier analysis of 500 to 750 of the donors applied high-throughput TCR beta sequencing to assess whether each TCR beta V gene segment acted as functional or pseudogenic. Five DR-DQ haplotypes were handled as single units for association and clustering, since linkage in the cohort was strong. High-throughput TCR immunosequencing, statistical association of individual TCRs with disease status, and machine learning were combined to predict cytomegalovirus infection status. Approximately 300 gigabases of sequencing data and tens of millions of unique TCR sequences made up an early release that covered approximately 700 HLA-typed donors. The number of typed donors differed by locus: about 620-640 for A, B, C, DRB1 and DQB1; roughly 510 for DQA1; approximately 610 for DPA1; and roughly 490 for DPB1. Donor age, sex, ethnicity and CMV serostatus were compiled together with the repertoire data. All discovery cohort repertoires had been generated on a single sequencing platform. HLA typing included class I and class II loci at four-digit resolution. Of the 398 genotyped donors, approximately 82% fell in the genetic ancestry cluster associated with self-reported Caucasian donors. The aim of the study was to test whether cataloging public T cell receptors could identify signatures of past pathogen exposure. Besides the first cohort of 550 to 750 subjects, a separate validation cohort made up of over 95 different subjects was used. To study patterns of TCR occurrence, a later analysis re-analyzed previously published TCR beta repertoires from several hundred donors and added high-resolution HLA genotyping. The T cell repertoires of 666 subjects were profiled by immunosequencing and related to cytomegalovirus serostatus.

Overall results and qualifications from the work: Some IMGT-functional V segments, including TRBV6-2 and TRBV6-3, could not be distinguished by the 87-base-pair reads and were therefore excluded. An earlier analysis of around 540 of the donors showed that most TCR beta V segments appeared in productive rearrangements either about 87% or about 30% of the time, which broadly matched IMGT annotations. In a later genetic analysis, a missense DCLRE1C variant was associated with V-gene and J-gene trimming of TCR beta chains, and the association was replicated in an independent cohort. Assigning TCR associations to individual alleles was difficult when HLA alleles, especially DR and DQ, strongly co-occurred. A cluster of highly shared sequence variants was judged likely to be a technical artifact of the sequencing pipeline. Compared with equally common non-associated chains, HLA-associated TCR beta chains in a later analysis were more clonally expanded and had lower generation probabilities. A later analysis found that TCR association rates varied across HLA loci, with DRB1 alleles showing the most associated TCRs and HLA-C alleles the fewest. A later analysis found that most CMV-associated TCR beta chains appeared HLA-restricted, with HLA associations seemingly driven largely by CMV exposure. The only immune exposure information available for the cohort was CMV serostatus. In a later analysis, 15,000 to 20,000 TCR beta sequences were associated with specific HLA alleles at a false discovery rate of 0.05. According to the authors, the approach could potentially be generalized to other disease states and immunological phenotypes. The classifier was reported to diagnose cytomegalovirus status with high specificity and sensitivity in both the original cohort and the validation cohort. In a later analysis, several top co-occurrence clusters were reported to appear linked to parvovirus B19, influenza, CMV and Epstein-Barr virus. A further reported finding was that TCR beta sequences accurately predicted the HLA-A and HLA-B alleles for most subjects in the first cohort. Most TCR sequences were seen in very few donors, while some public TCRs were found in many individuals. Only TCR beta chains were sequenced in this cohort, and the absence of alpha or paired-chain data limited detectable features. A few of the identified cytomegalovirus-associated TCR beta chains were confirmed in vitro to be specific for cytomegalovirus antigens. Because some donors lacked HLA typing at each locus, the association tests relied only on the typed subset. Linkage disequilibrium might explain the correlated functional status among segregating V segments, but an unknown experimental factor could not be ruled out. Because counts were too low, seventeen rarely observed V segments, including chromosome 9 orphons, were excluded from the earlier analysis of several hundred of the donors. A later genetic analysis reported fewer N-insertions in productive TCRs among donors in an Asian-associated ancestry cluster than the roughly 670-donor mean. Roughly uniform sequencing depth across donors was assumed in presence/absence analyses, although this assumption may not hold. The study listed 170 or so TCR beta chains as associated with cytomegalovirus.

Libraries were prepared through the immunoSEQ multiplex PCR assay. For the multiplex PCR, a mixture combining 60 forward primers for TCR Vbeta segments and 13 reverse primers for TCR Jbeta segments was used. The CDR3 region of rearranged TCR beta genes was amplified from genomic DNA with a multiplex PCR assay. The amplified TCR beta libraries were sequenced on the Illumina HiSeq System as 87-base-pair reads. The source study handled its data this way. A later analysis tallied around 82 million unique TCR beta chains across the 666 repertoires, and 10 million to 11 million of those chains were shared by two or more donors. To remove PCR and sequencing errors, raw reads were error-corrected and collapsed into unique sequences using a nearest-neighbor algorithm that merged closely related sequences. V, D and J gene segments were assigned by aligning CDR3 sequences to IMGT reference sequences. For a sequence to be retained, at least a six-nucleotide match to both a V gene segment and a J gene segment was required. A rearrangement counted as productive if the CDR3 had no stop codons and remained in frame with V and J, and every other rearrangement counted as non-productive. CDR3 was defined by IMGT convention, running from the second conserved V-encoded cysteine to the conserved J-encoded phenylalanine. In an earlier analysis of 587 of the donors, sequences lacking an unambiguous match to a single V gene segment were excluded. An earlier analysis of 587 of the donors called V segments functional above 56.7% productive rearrangements and segregating when the between-donor standard deviation exceeded 5%. A statistical classification framework was built to diagnose cytomegalovirus status from the catalog of TCR beta chain sequences. V and J gene assignment, in a later analysis, came from comparing TCR nucleotide sequences with IMGT/GENE-DB human TR gene sequences. A later analysis assigned CDR3 sequences and most-parsimonious VDJ recombination scenarios with the TCRdist pipeline. In a later analysis, each TCR beta chain was defined by its CDR3 amino acid sequence together with its V-gene family, and reads lacking a unique V-gene family were excluded. A later analysis removed several hundred highly shared, low-generation-probability nucleotide sequences to deal with suspected cross-contamination and a sequencing artifact. A later analysis calculated a clonal expansion index for each public chain from normalized within-repertoire ranks of inferred template counts. A later analysis computed generation probabilities with a VDJ recombination model fitted to out-of-frame rearrangements, and checked the results against IGoR. In a later analysis, hypergeometric tests were used to score TCR-TCR, TCR-HLA and TCR-CMV co-occurrence, with a repertoire-size bias correction applied to TCR pairs. False discovery rates were estimated in a later analysis by permuting HLA or CMV assignments 20 times. In a later analysis, co-occurring TCRs were grouped with DBSCAN, and TCRdist sequence similarity was added when clustering was performed within HLA-allele-positive subsets. Repertoires with fewer than 30,000 or more than 120,000 public chains, plus five repertoires with anomalous nucleotide sharing, were excluded from co-occurrence clustering. The immuneACCESS repertoire file appears here via TCRdb, limited to in-frame rearrangements. These files lack a portion of the clones; in checked studies, under half of the deficit traces to unresolved V genes, and the cause of the others is not known. V, J and clone size are taken as reported in that table, and D and trimming were inferred from the DNA itself. This sample has 150,000 to 180,000 clones in its table, and 70% to 80% of those were observed once. The top ten constitute around 13% of the sample.

The CDR3 runs 17 amino acids, cysteine and phenylalanine included. Only CDR3 DNA remains: 51 bases, in frame from the first base. V ends up 0 bases short and J 7 bases short, with an unmatched junction base count of 7. In the germline V gene, CDR1 corresponds to MGHRA and CDR2 to YSYEKL. The cohort comprised some 700 healthy bone marrow donors. All cohort members were sampled while nominally healthy, although unrecorded immune exposures were likely present. The donor tested CMV seropositive, placing the donor among the roughly 270 seropositive members of the cohort. Every donor gave a peripheral blood sample, and the peripheral blood mononuclear cells from that sample were used for TCR beta sequencing. The Qiagen DNeasy Blood Extraction Kit was used to extract genomic DNA from the blood cell samples. Turning to this clone: The clone's antigen remains unknown. The sample holds no much larger clone one base away, and base qualities are not on file.

The receptor was derived from a man aged 30-40 years in good health and CMV-seropositive. The sequencing input was PBMCs. The chain links TRBV4-1 with TRBJ2-4, with 12 junctional bases fitting TRBD1. The CDR3 protein: CASSQDGTGGAGNIQYF. The DNA sequence is TGCGCCAGCAGCCAAGATGGGACAGGGGGCGCGGGGAACATTCAGTACTTC.